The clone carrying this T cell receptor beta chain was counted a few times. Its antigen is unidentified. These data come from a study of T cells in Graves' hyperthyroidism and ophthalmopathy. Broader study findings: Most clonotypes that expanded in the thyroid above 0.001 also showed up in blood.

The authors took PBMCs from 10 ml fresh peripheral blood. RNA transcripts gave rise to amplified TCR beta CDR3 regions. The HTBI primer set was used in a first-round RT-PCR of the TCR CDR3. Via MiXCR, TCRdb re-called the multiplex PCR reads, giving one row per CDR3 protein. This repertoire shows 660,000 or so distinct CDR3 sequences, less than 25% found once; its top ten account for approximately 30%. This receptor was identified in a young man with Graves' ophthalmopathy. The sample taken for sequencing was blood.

The CDR3 protein is CASSYVNSGYTF. The CDR3 DNA follows: TGCGCCAGCAGCTATGTCAATTCCGGCTACACCTTC. The chain links TRBV10-2 to TRBJ1-2; D gene uncertain. CDR1 and CDR2 (germline): WSHSY, SAAADI. The V end was cut by 6 bases, the J end by 8 bases, with 13 bases between. The CDR3 consists of 12 residues.